These T cell receptor beta chains were read from a single sample in a study of T cell responses to AZD1222 COVID-19 vaccine. Profiled with immunoSEQ multiplex PCR; TCRdb holds only in-frame clones, not every one. The table lists 150,000 to 200,000 clones, 80% to 95% of them singletons, with about 3.9% in the top ten. Sequenced material: peripheral blood, taken on day 0 of AZD1222 vaccination. These receptors originate from an adult in good health. The CDR3 runs from the conserved cysteine through the conserved F or W. A D gene is named only where the DNA matches it firmly. Size is omitted from some rows. Given values are once, few, many or a class for expanded clones.

v_gene: TRBV27; len: 14; d_gene: NA; abundance: NA; j_gene: TRBJ1-3; CDR3nt: TGTGCCAGCAGTTTACGGAGTTCTGGAAACACCATATATTTT; CDR3aa: CASSLRSSGNTIYF
v_gene: TRBV14; len: 14; d_gene: NA; abundance: NA; j_gene: TRBJ2-2; CDR3nt: TGTGCCAGCAGCCAACAATTGTCGGCCGGGGAGCTGTTTTTT; CDR3aa: CASSQQLSAGELFF
v_gene: TRBV19; len: 14; d_gene: NA; abundance: NA; j_gene: TRBJ1-1; CDR3nt: TGTGCCAGTAGTATTTCTTTAGGACCCACTGAAGCTTTCTTT; CDR3aa: CASSISLGPTEAFF
v_gene: TRBV6-1; len: 16; d_gene: NA; abundance: once; j_gene: TRBJ1-2; CDR3nt: TGTGCCAGCAGTGAAGCCGCCACGGGGGTGATCTATGGCTACACCTTC; CDR3aa: CASSEAATGVIYGYTF
v_gene: TRBV4-1; len: 15; d_gene: NA; abundance: NA; j_gene: TRBJ1-5; CDR3nt: TGCGCCAGCAGCCAATCGCCCGACTTCATCCAGCCCCAGCATTTT; CDR3aa: CASSQSPDFIQPQHF
v_gene: TRBV10-3; len: 13; d_gene: NA; abundance: few; j_gene: TRBJ2-5; CDR3nt: TGTGCCATCAGCGGACAGTCCCAAGAGACCCAGTACTTC; CDR3aa: CAISGQSQETQYF
v_gene: TRBV11-2; len: 16; d_gene: TRBD2; abundance: NA; j_gene: TRBJ2-5; CDR3nt: TGTGCCAGCAGCTTAGAACCAGCGGGACCCCAAGAGACCCAGTACTTC; CDR3aa: CASSLEPAGPQETQYF
v_gene: TRBV18; len: 16; d_gene: NA; abundance: NA; j_gene: TRBJ2-1; CDR3nt: TGTGCCAGTCAAGGGGGGTTAGGAAATCCAGACAATGAGCAGTTCTTC; CDR3aa: CASQGGLGNPDNEQFF
v_gene: TRBV5-1; len: 20; d_gene: TRBD2; abundance: NA; j_gene: TRBJ2-2; CDR3nt: TGCGCCAGCAGCTTGTACCCCGGGACTAGCGGGGACGCGAACACCGGGGAGCTGTTTTTT; CDR3aa: CASSLYPGTSGDANTGELFF
v_gene: TRBV6-5; len: 14; d_gene: TRBD1; abundance: NA; j_gene: TRBJ1-4; CDR3nt: TGTGCCAGCAGCCGACAGGGTGGGAATGAAAAACTGTTTTTT; CDR3aa: CASSRQGGNEKLFF
v_gene: TRBV28; len: 18; d_gene: NA; abundance: NA; j_gene: TRBJ2-6; CDR3nt: TGTGCCAGCAGTCCCCCCGGGCAGGGTGACTCTGGGGCCAACGTCCTGACTTTC; CDR3aa: CASSPPGQGDSGANVLTF
v_gene: TRBV14; len: 14; d_gene: NA; abundance: NA; j_gene: TRBJ2-1; CDR3nt: TGTGCCAGCAGTCGCACCGACGTGGGAAATGAGCAGTTCTTC; CDR3aa: CASSRTDVGNEQFF
v_gene: TRBV10-3; len: 14; d_gene: NA; abundance: once; j_gene: TRBJ1-1; CDR3nt: TGTGCCATCACCAAAGGGGACCGGAACACTGAAGCTTTCTTT; CDR3aa: CAITKGDRNTEAFF
v_gene: TRBV15; len: 13; d_gene: NA; abundance: NA; j_gene: TRBJ1-2; CDR3nt: TGTGCCACCAGCAGAGTAGGCGGGGTTGGCTACACCTTC; CDR3aa: CATSRVGGVGYTF
v_gene: TRBV27; len: 15; d_gene: NA; abundance: NA; j_gene: TRBJ1-5; CDR3nt: TGTGCCAGCAGAACGTTCCAGGGTAGCAATCAGCCCCAGCATTTT; CDR3aa: CASRTFQGSNQPQHF